The rows below give T cell receptor beta chains drawn from one sample of a study of OX40 agonist ivuxolimab in advanced cancers. Using immunoSEQ multiplex PCR, the repertoire was profiled, and TCRdb retains in-frame clones only, with some absent. The sample lists 50,000 to 75,000 clones, approximately 93% occurring once. The sequenced sample was CD4+ or CD8+ T cells sorted from blood, obtained in a trial of the OX40 agonist ivuxolimab. The receptor source for this set is an adult with an advanced solid tumor such as melanoma, head and neck, liver or kidney cancer. Both conserved end residues are part of each CDR3. D genes are given only for firm matches. Some rows have no size entry. The others give once, few or many, or a class for an expanded clone.

d_call: NA
j_call: TRBJ2-7
v_call: TRBV27
clone_size: once
cdr3_aa: CASSPIKLDYEQYF
cdr3_nt: TGTGCCAGCAGCCCTATTAAGCTAGACTACGAGCAGTACTTC

d_call: NA
j_call: TRBJ2-5
v_call: TRBV4-1
clone_size: NA
cdr3_aa: CASSRTQGPETQYF
cdr3_nt: TGCGCCAGCAGCCGCACCCAGGGACCAGAGACCCAGTACTTC

d_call: NA
j_call: TRBJ2-7
v_call: TRBV28
clone_size: NA
cdr3_aa: CASSLLDGNEQYF
cdr3_nt: TGTGCCAGCAGTTTACTCGATGGTAACGAGCAGTACTTC

d_call: NA
j_call: TRBJ1-3
v_call: TRBV7-9
clone_size: NA
cdr3_aa: CASSLSIGTDRGNTIYF
cdr3_nt: TGTGCCAGCAGCTTATCTATTGGGACGGATAGGGGAAACACCATATATTTT

d_call: TRBD2
j_call: TRBJ2-3
v_call: TRBV7-9
clone_size: NA
cdr3_aa: CASSLTSGVLTDTQYF
cdr3_nt: TGTGCCAGCAGCCTGACTAGCGGGGTGCTCACAGATACGCAGTATTTT

d_call: NA
j_call: TRBJ2-3
v_call: TRBV7-9
clone_size: NA
cdr3_aa: CASSLALGGVSTDTQYF
cdr3_nt: TGTGCCAGCAGCTTAGCGCTAGGAGGAGTTAGCACAGATACGCAGTATTTT

d_call: TRBD1
j_call: TRBJ2-1
v_call: TRBV5-1
clone_size: NA
cdr3_aa: CASSYPRDRELMEQFF
cdr3_nt: TGCGCCAGCAGCTATCCCCGGGACAGGGAACTTATGGAGCAGTTCTTC

d_call: NA
j_call: TRBJ2-5
v_call: TRBV5-1
clone_size: NA
cdr3_aa: CASSLGGFLETQYF
cdr3_nt: TGCGCCAGCAGCTTGGGCGGGTTCTTAGAGACCCAGTACTTC

d_call: NA
j_call: TRBJ1-1
v_call: TRBV6-1
clone_size: medium-sized
cdr3_aa: CASNQLNTEAFF
cdr3_nt: TGTGCCAGTAACCAGTTGAACACTGAAGCTTTCTTT

d_call: TRBD1
j_call: TRBJ2-7
v_call: TRBV6-5
clone_size: few
cdr3_aa: CASSYAPGQYDEQYF
cdr3_nt: TGTGCCAGCAGTTACGCCCCGGGACAGTATGACGAGCAGTACTTC

d_call: TRBD1
j_call: TRBJ1-5
v_call: TRBV7-8
clone_size: NA
cdr3_aa: CASSSWDRESEQPQHF
cdr3_nt: TGTGCCAGCAGCTCCTGGGACAGGGAGTCGGAACAGCCCCAGCATTTT

d_call: TRBD1
j_call: TRBJ2-7
v_call: TRBV27
clone_size: NA
cdr3_aa: CASSTGQGAYEQYF
cdr3_nt: TGTGCCAGCAGTACCGGACAGGGGGCCTACGAGCAGTACTTC

d_call: NA
j_call: TRBJ1-1
v_call: TRBV2
clone_size: NA
cdr3_aa: CASRAGGTEAFF
cdr3_nt: TGTGCCAGCCGGGCCGGAGGCACTGAAGCTTTCTTT

d_call: TRBD1
j_call: TRBJ2-3
v_call: TRBV7-9
clone_size: NA
cdr3_aa: CASSSRQGDTQYF
cdr3_nt: TGTGCCAGCAGCTCCCGACAGGGGGATACGCAGTATTTT

d_call: TRBD2
j_call: TRBJ2-7
v_call: TRBV9
clone_size: NA
cdr3_aa: CASSVSGTSGADEQYF
cdr3_nt: TGTGCCAGCAGCGTGTCCGGGACTAGCGGGGCCGACGAGCAGTACTTC

d_call: NA
j_call: TRBJ2-1
v_call: TRBV4-1
clone_size: NA
cdr3_aa: CASSHPLGNEQFF
cdr3_nt: TGCGCCAGCAGCCACCCCCTAGGCAATGAGCAGTTCTTC

d_call: NA
j_call: TRBJ2-5
v_call: TRBV7-6
clone_size: NA
cdr3_aa: CASSLSVSQETQYF
cdr3_nt: TGTGCCAGCAGCTTATCGGTCAGCCAAGAGACCCAGTACTTC

d_call: NA
j_call: TRBJ1-2
v_call: TRBV6-5
clone_size: NA
cdr3_aa: CASSYSGYNYGYTF
cdr3_nt: TGTGCCAGCAGTTACTCAGGGTATAACTATGGCTACACCTTC

d_call: NA
j_call: TRBJ1-4
v_call: TRBV5-8
clone_size: once
cdr3_aa: CASRLGEKLFF
cdr3_nt: TGTGCCAGCCGCCTCGGAGAAAAACTGTTTTTT

d_call: TRBD1
j_call: TRBJ1-2
v_call: TRBV2
clone_size: NA
cdr3_aa: CASRGTAVIYGYTF
cdr3_nt: TGTGCCAGCAGGGGGACAGCCGTGATCTATGGCTACACCTTC

d_call: NA
j_call: TRBJ2-7
v_call: TRBV7-8
clone_size: NA
cdr3_aa: CASSLANEQYF
cdr3_nt: TGTGCCAGCAGCTTGGCAAACGAGCAGTACTTC

d_call: NA
j_call: TRBJ2-2
v_call: TRBV27
clone_size: NA
cdr3_aa: CASIDRAQTVPGELFF
cdr3_nt: TGTGCCAGCATCGATAGGGCTCAAACCGTACCCGGGGAGCTGTTTTTT

d_call: NA
j_call: TRBJ1-1
v_call: TRBV10-3
clone_size: NA
cdr3_aa: CAIKSRTEAFF
cdr3_nt: TGTGCCATCAAAAGCAGAACTGAAGCTTTCTTT

d_call: NA
j_call: TRBJ2-5
v_call: TRBV29-1
clone_size: NA
cdr3_aa: CSVAEGPETQYF
cdr3_nt: TGCAGCGTTGCTGAGGGGCCAGAGACCCAGTACTTC

d_call: NA
j_call: TRBJ2-7
v_call: TRBV7-8
clone_size: NA
cdr3_aa: CASSLGWDNFRFYEQYF
cdr3_nt: TGTGCCAGCAGCTTAGGTTGGGACAATTTTAGATTTTACGAGCAGTACTTC

d_call: TRBD1
j_call: TRBJ2-7
v_call: TRBV9
clone_size: NA
cdr3_aa: CASSVGWDSSYEQYF
cdr3_nt: TGTGCCAGCAGCGTAGGTTGGGACAGCTCCTACGAGCAGTACTTC

d_call: NA
j_call: TRBJ1-6
v_call: TRBV13
clone_size: NA
cdr3_aa: CASTARGSPLHF
cdr3_nt: TGTGCCAGCACGGCACGAGGATCACCCCTCCACTTT

d_call: NA
j_call: TRBJ2-1
v_call: TRBV15
clone_size: NA
cdr3_aa: CATSRTVPSYNEQFF
cdr3_nt: TGTGCCACCAGTCGGACAGTCCCCTCCTACAATGAGCAGTTCTTC

d_call: TRBD1
j_call: TRBJ1-2
v_call: TRBV5-4
clone_size: NA
cdr3_aa: CASSLEQGARDGYTF
cdr3_nt: TGTGCCAGCAGCTTGGAGCAGGGGGCGCGGGATGGCTACACCTTC

d_call: NA
j_call: TRBJ2-7
v_call: TRBV29-1
clone_size: NA
cdr3_aa: CSVVTAAEQYF
cdr3_nt: TGCAGCGTTGTGACGGCAGCCGAGCAGTACTTC

d_call: TRBD2
j_call: TRBJ2-7
v_call: TRBV5-1
clone_size: NA
cdr3_aa: CASSPGDYPMNWEQYF
cdr3_nt: TGCGCCAGCAGCCCCGGGGACTACCCCATGAATTGGGAGCAGTACTTC

d_call: NA
j_call: TRBJ1-5
v_call: TRBV6-1
clone_size: NA
cdr3_aa: CASSQGLLSNQPQHF
cdr3_nt: TGTGCCAGCAGCCAGGGACTTCTTAGCAATCAGCCCCAGCATTTT

d_call: NA
j_call: TRBJ2-5
v_call: TRBV6-1
clone_size: NA
cdr3_aa: CASSWGTYQETQYF
cdr3_nt: TGTGCCAGCAGTTGGGGGACGTATCAAGAGACCCAGTACTTC

d_call: TRBD2
j_call: TRBJ2-1
v_call: TRBV2
clone_size: NA
cdr3_aa: CASTREGTDYNEQFF
cdr3_nt: TGTGCCAGCACCAGGGAGGGTACCGACTACAATGAGCAGTTCTTC

d_call: NA
j_call: TRBJ1-1
v_call: TRBV7-2
clone_size: NA
cdr3_aa: CASSLMGNTEAFF
cdr3_nt: TGTGCCAGCAGCTTAATGGGGAACACTGAAGCTTTCTTT